These 12 T cell receptor beta chains were all obtained from the same sample, sequenced in a study of a mutant IDH1 vaccine in newly diagnosed glioma. Time point denoted: week 35, safety follow-up. The content of each vaccine dose was 300 ug of mutant IDH1 20-mer peptide, and topical imiquimod accompanied it. Their specific antigens are unknown. This table comes from immunoSEQ multiplex PCR, and its TCRdb copy is limited to in-frame clones, with some not included. The data contain approximately 50,000 clones, 76% of them seen just once; the ten biggest clones take up 12%. Sequences were derived from PBMCs, sampled from a glioma patient whose treatment included an IDH1 peptide vaccine. Receptor source: a man aged 40-55 years with glioma.

The chain uses TRBV27 and TRBJ2-7; D ambiguous. Trimming cost V 2 bases and J 1 base, with 9 bases left between them. CDR3 size: 14 residues. The germline gives CDR1 MNHEY, CDR2 SMNVEV (reference sequence). For the CDR3, the DNA is TGTGCCAGCAGTTTAGGGCAGGAGTCCTACGAGCAGTACTTC. Encoded protein: CASSLGQESYEQYF.

This clone was counted only a few times. The chain is built from TRBV19 and TRBJ1-5; 8 bases align to TRBD1. The length of the CDR3 is 15 residues. V shed 5 bases, J shed 11 bases, and the junction held 14 bases outside the gene matches. The V gene's germline CDR1 is LNHDA and CDR2 SQIVND (reference sequence). The chain's CDR3 is CASSGGTGPYQAQHF. The CDR3 region has the DNA TGTGCCAGTAGTGGGGGGACAGGCCCCTATCAAGCCCAGCATTTT.

The chain has TRBV10-1 and TRBJ2-1; 12 nucleotides agree with TRBD2. CDR1 and CDR2 (germline): WNHNN, SYGVQD (reference sequence). The trim removed 4 bases at V and 5 bases at J, leaving 6 bases unmatched. The length of the CDR3 is 16 residues. Here the CDR3 DNA reads TGCGCCAGCAGTGTAGGGGGGACTAGCGGGCACAATGAGCAGTTCTTC. Translated: CASSVGGTSGHNEQFF.

The V and J genes are TRBV11-2 and TRBJ2-7, with D maybe TRBD1 (5 bases). Trimming pared 1 base from V and 2 bases from J, leaving 12 bases between. Germline CDR1 reads SGHAT; CDR2 reads FQNNGV. This CDR3 spans 15 amino acids. The CDR3 loop reads CASSLGQTETYEQYF. CDR3 in DNA: TGTGCCAGCAGCTTAGGACAGACGGAGACCTACGAGCAGTACTTC.

The chain couples TRBV15 to TRBJ2-7, with 9 bases fitting TRBD2. CDR1 LNHNV and CDR2 YYDKDF come from the germline V gene (reference sequence). The CDR3 length is 15 residues. V trimming: 0 bases; J trimming: 3 bases; junction bases outside the gene matches: 3. CDR3 bases: TGTGCCACCAGCAGAGATCGCGGGAGGGGCTACGAGCAGTACGTC. Residues: CATSRDRGRGYEQYV.

This clone was picked up a small number of times. CDR3 in DNA: TGCGCCAGCAGTTACGACTCCCGGGACAGGGCAATCTCTGGGGCCAACGTCCTGACTTTC. Translation: CASSYDSRDRAISGANVLTF. The V and J genes are TRBV5-1 and TRBJ2-6; 9 bases are shared with TRBD1. Trimming took 5 bases from V and 0 from J; bases not matched to a gene: 15. Germline V lookup: CDR1 SGHRS, CDR2 YFSETQ. The CDR3 totals 20 residues.

This chain links TRBV5-1 with TRBJ2-7; weak D call: TRBD2 (6 bases). Germline CDR1 SGHRS, CDR2 YFSETQ. V shed 4 bases and J shed 0 bases, with 17 bases lying between them. This CDR3 is 16 amino acids long. CDR3 sequence (DNA): TGCGCCAGCAGCCCTGGGGGGACTCAGCGCTCCTACGAGCAGTACTTC. Protein: CASSPGGTQRSYEQYF. Complete variable domain (other parts from reference TRBV5-1 and TRBJ2-7): KAGVTQTPRYLIKTRGQQVTLSCSPISGHRSVSWYQQTPGQGLQFLFEYFSETQRNKGNFPGRFSGRQFSNSRSEMNVSTLELGDSALYLCASSPGGTQRSYEQYFGPGTRLTVT.

The chain recombines TRBV5-5 with TRBJ1-4; D is perhaps TRBD1 (5 bases). This CDR3 comprises 13 residues. CDR1 is SGHKS, CDR2 YYEKEE, per germline (reference sequence). Trimming took 2 bases from V and 7 from J, leaving 9 bases between them. DNA of the CDR3: TGTGCCAGCAGCTTATCGGGGCTTGAAAAACTGTTTTTT. Its protein product is CASSLSGLEKLFF.

The chain uses TRBV5-1 and TRBJ1-3, with D unresolved. This CDR3 is 15 amino acids long. Per germline, CDR1 SGHRS and CDR2 YFSETQ. V dropped 4 bases and J dropped 8 bases, with 19 bases sitting between them. The CDR3 nucleotides read TGCGCCAGCAGCATTGATGGGAACCTCAAAGACACCATATATTTT. Protein product: CASSIDGNLKDTIYF.

A few counts support this clone. The chain has TRBV4-3 and TRBJ1-1; D not resolved. V lost 2 bases and J 1 base, leaving 8 bases between the germline ends. CDR3 length: 14 amino acids. Germline V lookup: CDR1 LGHNA, CDR2 YSLEER. The CDR3 DNA sequence: TGCGCCAGCAGCCAATATCTGGAGAACACTGAAGCTTTCTTT. Translating it yields CASSQYLENTEAFF.

The chain joins TRBV2 to TRBJ2-5; 11 positions agree with TRBD1. The CDR3 length is 14 residues. Germline V gene lookup returns CDR1 SNHLY and CDR2 FYNNEI. V dropped 9 bases and J dropped 5; count of bases not matched to a gene: 8. This CDR3 is CASVPGTGGETQYF. In nucleotides, the CDR3 is TGTGCCAGTGTTCCCGGGACAGGGGGGGAGACCCAGTACTTC.

The chain combines TRBV5-1 with TRBJ2-5, with TRBD2 as a possible D gene (5 bases). Trimming took off 2 bases at V and 5 bases at J, with 19 bases between the two ends. The CDR3 is made up of 16 amino acids. Looked up from germline, CDR1 is SGHRS and CDR2 is YFSETQ. The CDR3, as DNA: TGCGCCAGCAGCTTTAGTATGGCGGGCGCGAAGGAGACCCAGTACTTC. This encodes CASSFSMAGAKETQYF.